This T cell receptor (beta chain) was identified during a study of technical replicates of blood from a handful of donors. Trimming pared 7 bases from V and 4 bases from J, leaving 8 bases between. CDR3 length equals 12 residues. Per germline, CDR1 LNHNV and CDR2 YYDKDF (reference sequence). The table came from immunoSEQ multiplex PCR; TCRdb's copy has only in-frame clones and leaves some out. This sample has about 59,000 clones; roughly 95% occur once, and the top ten carry approximately 3.9%. J is TRBJ2-1 and V is TRBV15; D uncertain. Sequencing was performed on PBMCs. This TCR derives from a human donor in good health. Some clones in this sample may be carry-over from other donors' samples. CDR3: CATKNFYNEQFF. The CDR3 nucleotides are TGTGCCACCAAGAACTTTTACAATGAGCAGTTCTTC.